Presented here are 13 T cell receptor beta chains from one specimen sequenced in a study of cytomegalovirus exposure and HLA in healthy donors. Clones were sequenced by immunoSEQ multiplex PCR, and TCRdb holds only the in-frame ones, with some missing. This table has about 68,000 clones, about 91% appearing once. The sequenced sample consisted of PBMCs. Source of these receptors: a man aged 18 to 30 in good health and CMV-seronegative.

With respect to this clone: Other DNA sequences in the same sample also yield this CDR3. The gene calls are TRBV6-4 and TRBJ2-6; no firm D call. Deletions cut 2 bases from V and 0 bases from J, with 5 bases between. The CDR3 is 15 amino acids. Looked up from germline, CDR1 is MRHNA and CDR2 is SNTAGT. CDR3 DNA sequence: TGTGCCAGCAGTGACAGTAGCTCTGGGGCCAACGTCCTGACTTTC. It encodes CASSDSSSGANVLTF.

The V gene is TRBV5-6, the J gene TRBJ2-7; the D gene is possibly TRBD2 (5 bases). Germline values: CDR1 SGHDT, CDR2 YYEEEE. The V end was cut by 7 bases, the J end by 2 bases, with 22 bases between. The CDR3 consists of 16 residues. The CDR3 DNA reads as TGTGCCAGCGGAAGATCGGGCAGGACTGAGACCTACGAGCAGTACTTC. This codes for CASGRSGRTETYEQYF.

J is TRBJ2-5 and V is TRBV10-3; 12 bases are shared with TRBD2. The CDR3 sequence is 20 residues long. V lost 1 base and J lost 5; bases outside the gene matches: 17. Germline-derived CDR1 and CDR2 are ENHRY and SYGVKD. The CDR3 reads CAISELIIASGRADRETQYF. In nucleotides, the CDR3 is TGTGCCATCAGTGAGTTGATAATCGCTAGCGGGAGGGCCGACCGGGAGACCCAGTACTTC.

The V call is TRBV7-3, the J call TRBJ2-3; weak D call: TRBD2 (5 bases). Germline CDR1 SGHTA, CDR2 FQGTGA. The ends were cut back, 5 bases at V and 7 bases at J, with 19 bases in the middle. CDR3 length: 15 amino acids. DNA for the CDR3: TGTGCCAGCAGCGAGGGTGGCCTAGCATTAAATACGCAGTATTTT. Amino acid sequence: CASSEGGLALNTQYF.

The genes are TRBV18 and TRBJ2-7, with 11 bases identical to TRBD2. With V trimmed by 5 bases and J by 2 bases, 5 bases remained unmatched. CDR1 and CDR2 (germline): KGHSH, LQKENI. The length of the CDR3 is 15 residues. CDR3 region: CASSRGLAETYEQYF. The CDR3 DNA is TGTGCCAGCTCAAGGGGACTAGCGGAAACCTACGAGCAGTACTTC.

The chain employs TRBV6-5 and TRBJ2-1; 9 bases are shared with TRBD2. V was pared by 6 bases and J by 2 bases, with 5 bases of the junction left unmatched. This CDR3 comprises 15 residues. Germline-derived CDR1 and CDR2 are MNHEY and SVGAGI. CDR3 bases: TGTGCCAGCAGCCCCCTAGCGGGGCCCTACAATGAGCAGTTCTTC. Translated, it gives CASSPLAGPYNEQFF.

The genes are TRBV7-8 and TRBJ2-7; TRBD1 is a possible D gene (6 bases). Germline loops: CDR1 SGHVS, CDR2 FQNEAQ. V was cut by 8 bases and J by 3 bases, with 17 bases left in between. The CDR3 has 14 amino acids. The CDR3 protein is CASGVFGRGYEQYF. In nucleotides, the CDR3 is TGTGCCAGCGGAGTCTTCGGCAGGGGCTACGAGCAGTACTTC.

The chain is built from TRBV19 and TRBJ1-1; D gene ambiguous. Germline CDR1 LNHDA, CDR2 SQIVND (reference sequence). The V end was cut by 5 bases, the J end by 2 bases, with 15 bases between. CDR3 length: 15 residues. DNA for the CDR3: TGTGCCAGTAGTCCCCGGCGGCAGTCAAACACTGAAGCTTTCTTT. It specifies CASSPRRQSNTEAFF. Full variable domain (outside the CDR3, taken from reference TRBV19 and TRBJ1-1): DGGITQSPKYLFRKEGQNVTLSCEQNLNHDAMYWYRQDPGQGLRLIYYSQIVNDFQKGDIAEGYSVSREKKESFPLTVTSAQKNPTAFYLCASSPRRQSNTEAFFGQGTRLTVV.

The sample holds one count of this clone. Written as DNA, the CDR3 is TGTGCCAGCAGCCGCGGGCCGTGGGGGGAGGGTCAAGAGCAGTTCTTC. This encodes CASSRGPWGEGQEQFF. The chain combines TRBV7-3 with TRBJ2-1; the match to TRBD2 covers 7 bases. CDR3 length equals 16 residues. Germline V lookup: CDR1 SGHTA, CDR2 FQGTGA. V lost 5 bases and J lost 10; bases outside the gene matches: 17.

The rearrangement uses TRBV28 and TRBJ1-4, with no clear D. Germline-derived CDR1 and CDR2 are MDHEN and SYDVKM. Between the trimmed V and J ends, which lost 5 bases and 0 bases, there was a span of 10 bases. The CDR3 is made up of 15 amino acids. This CDR3 is CASSPLGPTNEKLFF. The CDR3 DNA reads TGTGCCAGCAGTCCCCTTGGGCCAACTAATGAAAAACTGTTTTTT.

V usage is TRBV27 and J usage is TRBJ2-1; D is possibly TRBD1 (6 bases). The CDR3 is 16 residues long. The V gene lost 7 bases and the J gene lost 9 bases, with 25 bases spanning the gap. CDR1 and CDR2 from the germline V gene are MNHEY and SMNVEV (reference sequence). For the CDR3, the DNA is TGTGCCAGCACCATTGGACCCGCAGCTGGGGGCGGTGAGCAGTTCTTC. This encodes CASTIGPAAGGGEQFF.

J is TRBJ2-2 and V is TRBV6-5; possible D gene TRBD2, 5 bases. The CDR3 covers 14 residues. V lost 6 bases and J lost 7, with 15 bases in between. Germline V gene data show CDR1 as MNHEY and CDR2 as SVGAGI. In DNA form, the CDR3 reads TGTGCCAGCAGGGGAGTTAGTGGGGTCGGGGAGCTGTTTTTT. This codes for CASRGVSGVGELFF.

The chain uses TRBV19 and TRBJ2-2; D uncertain. V was clipped by 4 bases and J by 4 bases, with 10 bases between them. CDR1 LNHDA and CDR2 SQIVND come from the germline V gene (reference sequence). The CDR3 totals 14 residues. The CDR3 spells CASSRARVTGELFF. In DNA, the CDR3 is TGTGCCAGTAGTAGGGCTCGAGTCACCGGGGAGCTGTTTTTT.